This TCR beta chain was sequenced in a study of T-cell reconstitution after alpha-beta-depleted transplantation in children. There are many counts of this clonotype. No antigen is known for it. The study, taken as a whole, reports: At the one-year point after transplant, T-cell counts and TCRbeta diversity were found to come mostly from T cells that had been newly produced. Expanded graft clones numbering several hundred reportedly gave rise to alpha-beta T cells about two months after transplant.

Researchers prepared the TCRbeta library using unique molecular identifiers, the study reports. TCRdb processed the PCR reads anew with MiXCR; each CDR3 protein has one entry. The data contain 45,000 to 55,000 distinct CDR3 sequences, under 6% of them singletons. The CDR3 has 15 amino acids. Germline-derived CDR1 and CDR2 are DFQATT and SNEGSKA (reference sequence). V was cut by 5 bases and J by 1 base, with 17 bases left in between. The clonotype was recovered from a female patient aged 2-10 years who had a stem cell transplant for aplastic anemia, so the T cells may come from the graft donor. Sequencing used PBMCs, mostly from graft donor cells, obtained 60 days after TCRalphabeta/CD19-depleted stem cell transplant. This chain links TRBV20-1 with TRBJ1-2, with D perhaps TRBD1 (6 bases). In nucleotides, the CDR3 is TGCAGTGCTCGGACAGCCAGAATGCTTAACTATGGCTACACCTTC. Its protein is CSARTARMLNYGYTF.